The clone carrying this T cell receptor beta chain was counted many times. Its specificity is not known. This CDR3 has 13 residues. The V gene end was trimmed by 6 bases and the J gene end by 4 bases; junction bases not matched to a gene: 3. The germline V gene has CDR1 SGHTA and CDR2 FQGNSA. These data are taken from a study of blood T cells in healthy people across ages. General study findings and limits: Whereas aged donors had fewer naive CD4+ cells, long-lived donors had more of them and higher diversity.

A sample-barcoded 5' primer and a J-beta primer mix were used in a second PCR of about 7 to 12 cycles. Via MiXCR, TCRdb re-called the 5' RACE reads, giving one row per CDR3 protein. The table includes about 770,000 distinct CDR3 sequences, under 55% detected once. The sequence was obtained from a man between 60 and 75 years old in good health. The chain employs TRBV7-2 and TRBJ1-2, with TRBD1 identical over 9 bases. The sample was blood. CDR3 DNA sequence: TGTGCCAGCAGTGACAGGGGGGCCTATGGCTACACCTTC. Translated, it gives CASSDRGAYGYTF. The variable domain in full, with the rest retrieved from reference TRBV7-2 and TRBJ1-2, is GAGVSQSPSNKVTEKGKDVELRCDPISGHTALYWYRQSLGQGLEFLIYFQGNSAPDKSGLPSDRFSAERTGGSVSTLTIQRTQQEDSAVYLCASSDRGAYGYTFGSGTRLTVV.